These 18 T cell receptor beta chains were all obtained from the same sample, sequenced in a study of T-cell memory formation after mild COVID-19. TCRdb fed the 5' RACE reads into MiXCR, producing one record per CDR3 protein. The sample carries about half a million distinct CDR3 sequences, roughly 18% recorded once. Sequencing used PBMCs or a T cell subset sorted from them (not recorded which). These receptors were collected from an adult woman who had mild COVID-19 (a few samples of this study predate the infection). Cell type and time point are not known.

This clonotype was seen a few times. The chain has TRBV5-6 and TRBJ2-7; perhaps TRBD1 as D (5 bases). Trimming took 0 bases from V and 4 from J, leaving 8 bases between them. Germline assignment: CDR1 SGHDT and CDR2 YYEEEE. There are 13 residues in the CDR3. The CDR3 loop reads CASSLGREYEQYF. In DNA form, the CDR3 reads TGTGCCAGCAGCTTGGGCAGGGAATACGAGCAGTACTTC.

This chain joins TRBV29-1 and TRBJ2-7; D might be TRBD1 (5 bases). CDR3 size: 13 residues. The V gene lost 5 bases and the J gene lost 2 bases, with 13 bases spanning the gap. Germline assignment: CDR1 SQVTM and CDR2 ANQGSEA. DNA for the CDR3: TGCAGCGTTCTGGGGCTAGGGGCCTACGAGCAGTACTTC. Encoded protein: CSVLGLGAYEQYF.

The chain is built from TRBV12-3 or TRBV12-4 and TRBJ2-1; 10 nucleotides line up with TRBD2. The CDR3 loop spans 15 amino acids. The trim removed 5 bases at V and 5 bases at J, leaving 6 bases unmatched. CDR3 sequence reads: CASSAPLAGHNEQFF. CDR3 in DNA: TGTGCCAGCAGTGCCCCACTAGCGGGGCACAATGAGCAGTTCTTC.

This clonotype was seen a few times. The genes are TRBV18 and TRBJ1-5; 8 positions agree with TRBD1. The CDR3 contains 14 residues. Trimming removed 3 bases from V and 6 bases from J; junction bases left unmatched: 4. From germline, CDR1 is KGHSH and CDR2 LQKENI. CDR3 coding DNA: TGTGCCAGCTCACCCGGACAGGGAGCTCAGCCCCAGCATTTT. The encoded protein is CASSPGQGAQPQHF.

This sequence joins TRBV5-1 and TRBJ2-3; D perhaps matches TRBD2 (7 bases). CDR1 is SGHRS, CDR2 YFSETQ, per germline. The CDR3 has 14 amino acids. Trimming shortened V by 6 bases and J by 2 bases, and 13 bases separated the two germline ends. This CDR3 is CASMRGLDTDTQYF. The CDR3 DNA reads TGCGCCAGCATGCGGGGGCTGGACACAGATACGCAGTATTTT.

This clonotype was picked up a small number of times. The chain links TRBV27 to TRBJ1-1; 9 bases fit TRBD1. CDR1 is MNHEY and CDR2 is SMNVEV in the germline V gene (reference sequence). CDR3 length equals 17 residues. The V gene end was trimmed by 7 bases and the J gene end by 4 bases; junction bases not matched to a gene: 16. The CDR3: CASKGQGAFGVGTEAFF. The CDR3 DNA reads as TGTGCCAGCAAGGGACAGGGAGCGTTCGGTGTGGGCACTGAAGCTTTCTTT.

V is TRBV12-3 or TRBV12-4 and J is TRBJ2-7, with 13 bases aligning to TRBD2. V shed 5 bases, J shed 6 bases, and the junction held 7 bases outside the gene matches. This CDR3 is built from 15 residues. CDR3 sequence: CASSPGLAGVAEQYF. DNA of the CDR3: TGTGCCAGCAGTCCCGGACTAGCGGGAGTCGCCGAGCAGTACTTC.

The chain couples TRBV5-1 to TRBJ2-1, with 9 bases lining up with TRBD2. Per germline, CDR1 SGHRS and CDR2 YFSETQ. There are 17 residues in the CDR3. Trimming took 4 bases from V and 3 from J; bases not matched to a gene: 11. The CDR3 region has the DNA TGCGCCAGCAGCCCCGGAAGGCGGGGGGGCGGCTACAATGAGCAGTTCTTC. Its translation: CASSPGRRGGGYNEQFF.

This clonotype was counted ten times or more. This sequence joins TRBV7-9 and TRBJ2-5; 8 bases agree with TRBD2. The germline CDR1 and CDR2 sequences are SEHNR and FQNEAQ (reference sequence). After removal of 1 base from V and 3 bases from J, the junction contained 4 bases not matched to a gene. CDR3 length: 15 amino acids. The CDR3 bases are TGTGCCAGCAGCTTAGTTGGAGCGGGGGAAGAGACCCAGTACTTC. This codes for CASSLVGAGEETQYF.

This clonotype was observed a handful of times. CDR3: CASTTGGQPQHF. CDR3 in DNA: TGTGCCAGCACCACCGGGGGTCAGCCCCAGCATTTT. The V call is TRBV7-9, the J call TRBJ1-5; D is perhaps TRBD1 (5 bases). There are 12 residues in the CDR3. The V gene lost 7 bases and the J gene lost 6 bases, with 10 bases spanning the gap. Germline CDR1 SEHNR, CDR2 FQNEAQ (reference sequence).

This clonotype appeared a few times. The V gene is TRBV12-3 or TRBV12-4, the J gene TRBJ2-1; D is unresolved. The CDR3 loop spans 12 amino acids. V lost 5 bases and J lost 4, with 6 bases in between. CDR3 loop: CASSAHYNEQFF. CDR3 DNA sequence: TGTGCCAGCAGTGCTCATTACAATGAGCAGTTCTTC.

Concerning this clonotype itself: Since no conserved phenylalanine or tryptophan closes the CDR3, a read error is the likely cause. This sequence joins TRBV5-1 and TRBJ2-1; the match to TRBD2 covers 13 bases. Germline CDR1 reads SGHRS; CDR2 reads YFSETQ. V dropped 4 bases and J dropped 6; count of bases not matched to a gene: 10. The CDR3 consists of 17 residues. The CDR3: CASSPRLAGGSANEQFL. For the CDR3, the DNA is TGCGCCAGCAGCCCAAGACTAGCGGGAGGTTCGGCCAATGAGCAGTTCTTA.

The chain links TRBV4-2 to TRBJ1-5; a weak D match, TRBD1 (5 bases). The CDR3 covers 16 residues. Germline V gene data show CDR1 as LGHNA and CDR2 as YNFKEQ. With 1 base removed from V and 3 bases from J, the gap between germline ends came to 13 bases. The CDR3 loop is CASSQGVSGHNQPQHF. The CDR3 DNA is TGTGCCAGCAGCCAAGGGGTCTCAGGGCACAATCAGCCCCAGCATTTT.

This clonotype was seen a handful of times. The CDR3 DNA sequence: TGTGCCAGCAGCTTACCGGGAGTGGGAAACATTCAGTACTTC. Translation gives CASSLPGVGNIQYF. The chain couples TRBV13 to TRBJ2-4, with D tentatively TRBD2 (6 bases). V was pared by 2 bases and J by 6 bases, with 11 bases between. The CDR3 contains 14 residues. CDR1 PRHDT and CDR2 FYEKMQ come from the germline V gene (reference sequence).

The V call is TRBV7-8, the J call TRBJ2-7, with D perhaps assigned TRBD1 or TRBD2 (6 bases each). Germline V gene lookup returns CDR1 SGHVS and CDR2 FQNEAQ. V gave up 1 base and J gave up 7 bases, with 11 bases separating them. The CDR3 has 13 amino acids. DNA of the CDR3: TGTGCCAGCAGCTTAGTAGGGGGGCGAGAGCAGTACTTC. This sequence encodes CASSLVGGREQYF.

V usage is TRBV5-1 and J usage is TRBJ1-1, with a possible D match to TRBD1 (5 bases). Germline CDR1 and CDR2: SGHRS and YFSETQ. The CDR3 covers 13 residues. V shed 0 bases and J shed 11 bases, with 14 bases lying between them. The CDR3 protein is CASSLAEGRGAFF. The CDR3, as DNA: TGCGCCAGCAGCTTGGCCGAGGGGCGGGGTGCTTTCTTT.

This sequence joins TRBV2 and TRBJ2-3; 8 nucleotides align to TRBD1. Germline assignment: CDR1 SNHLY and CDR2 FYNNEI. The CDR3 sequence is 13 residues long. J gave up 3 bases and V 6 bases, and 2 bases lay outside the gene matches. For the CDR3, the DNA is TGTGCCAGCAGACAGGGGGAGACAGATACGCAGTATTTT. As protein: CASRQGETDTQYF.

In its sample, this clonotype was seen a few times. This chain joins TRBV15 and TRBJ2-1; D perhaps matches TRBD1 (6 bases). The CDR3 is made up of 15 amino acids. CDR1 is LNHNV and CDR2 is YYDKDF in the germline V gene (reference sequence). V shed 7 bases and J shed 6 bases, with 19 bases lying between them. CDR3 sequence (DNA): TGTGCCACCACAGGCCGGGACAAGACGAGCAATGAGCAGTTCTTC. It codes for CATTGRDKTSNEQFF.